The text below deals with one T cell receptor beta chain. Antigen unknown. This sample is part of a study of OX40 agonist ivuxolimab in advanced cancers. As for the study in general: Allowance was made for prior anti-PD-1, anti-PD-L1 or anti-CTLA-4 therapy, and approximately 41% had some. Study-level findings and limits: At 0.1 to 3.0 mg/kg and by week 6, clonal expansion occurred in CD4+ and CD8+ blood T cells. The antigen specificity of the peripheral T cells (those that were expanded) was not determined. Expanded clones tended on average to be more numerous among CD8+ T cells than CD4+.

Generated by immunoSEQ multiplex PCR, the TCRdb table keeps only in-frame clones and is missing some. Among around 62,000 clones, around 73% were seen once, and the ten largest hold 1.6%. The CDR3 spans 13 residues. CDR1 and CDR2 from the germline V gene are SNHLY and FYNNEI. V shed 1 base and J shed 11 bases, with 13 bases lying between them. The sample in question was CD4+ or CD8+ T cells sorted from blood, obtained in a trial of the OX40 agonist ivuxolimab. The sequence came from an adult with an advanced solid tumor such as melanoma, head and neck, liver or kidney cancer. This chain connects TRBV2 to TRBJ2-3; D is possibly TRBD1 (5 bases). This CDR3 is CASSEVQGWGQYF. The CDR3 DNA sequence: TGTGCCAGCAGTGAAGTCCAGGGCTGGGGGCAGTATTTT.